Here is one T cell receptor (beta chain) with its context. The antigen is not known. Reasons for excluding patients were uncontrolled infection, other autoimmune disease, pregnancy or lactation. Orbital computed tomography, thyroid ultrasound, serum thyroxine and TRAb, and clinical symptoms together informed the diagnoses. Using RNA transcripts as the source, TCR beta CDR3 regions were amplified. The TCR CDR3 first-round RT-PCR relied on the HTBI primer set. TCRdb re-derived calls from the multiplex PCR reads in MiXCR, one entry per CDR3 protein. The sample shows 640,000 or so distinct CDR3 sequences, over 12% of them seen only once. This record comes from a study of T cells in Graves' hyperthyroidism and ophthalmopathy. Study observations and caveats: Clonotypes that were expanded in thyroid above 0.001 mostly appeared in blood too.

The V gene's germline CDR1 is SGHAT and CDR2 FQNNGV. Trimming stripped 5 bases from V and 3 bases from J, with 17 bases between. The CDR3 runs to 15 residues. V and J are TRBV11-2 and TRBJ2-7; tentative D call: TRBD2 (7 bases). The sample comprised blood. This receptor was identified in a young woman with Graves' ophthalmopathy. CDR3 in amino acids: CASSMMGASGYEQYF. The CDR3 coding sequence is TGTGCCAGCAGCATGATGGGGGCTAGCGGCTACGAGCAGTACTTC.